This is a list of T cell receptor beta chains from one sample in a study of T cell changes during pregnancy in multiple sclerosis. The protocol was immunoSEQ multiplex PCR, while the TCRdb copy is restricted to in-frame clones and leaves out a portion. The sample shows 55,000 to 85,000 clones, less than 95% of them seen only once. The sample in question was peripheral blood, obtained in the third trimester of pregnancy. The receptors were sampled from a female donor with multiple sclerosis, enrolled in a pregnancy study. The CDR3 runs from the conserved cysteine through the conserved F or W. Each record gives: clone size, V gene, J gene, D gene, CDR3 DNA, CDR3 protein. A D gene is named only where the DNA matches it firmly. The listing skips clone size in some rows; elsewhere it reads once, few, many or a size class.

>-|TRBV6-5|TRBJ2-7|TRBD2
TGTGCCAGCAGTGGACCTAGCGGGGGGTCCTACGAGCAGTACTTC
CASSGPSGGSYEQYF
>-|TRBV15|TRBJ2-6|TRBD2
TGTGCCACCAACCCCCCGGGGGGGGCGCGTCACGGGGCCAACGTCCTGACTTTC
CATNPPGGARHGANVLTF
>-|TRBV5-4|TRBJ2-5|TRBD2
TGTGCCAGCAGCTTGGGGACTAGCGGGGGAAAGACCCAGTACTTC
CASSLGTSGGKTQYF
>-|TRBV20-1|TRBJ1-2|TRBD1
TGCAGTGTCCGACAGGGGTCTGGCTACACCTTC
CSVRQGSGYTF
>once|TRBV6-6|TRBJ2-7|-
TGTGCCAGCAGTTACAGTGACAGTTCCTACGAGCAGTACTTC
CASSYSDSSYEQYF
>-|TRBV7-6|TRBJ1-3|-
TGTGCCAGCAGCCCCCAAAGGAGGGTAGGGCCTGGAAACACCATATATTTT
CASSPQRRVGPGNTIYF
>-|TRBV27|TRBJ2-3|-
TGTGCCAGCAGTCCCCGGGGTACAGATACGCAGTATTTT
CASSPRGTDTQYF
>-|TRBV6-5|TRBJ1-1|TRBD1
TGTGCCAGCAGAAGCAACAGGGGAATCTCGGAAGCTTTCTTT
CASRSNRGISEAFF
>once|TRBV18|TRBJ2-5|TRBD1
TGTGCCAGCTCACCGGACAGGGTATCCAAAGAGACCCAGTACTTC
CASSPDRVSKETQYF
>-|TRBV5-1|TRBJ1-3|-
TGCGCCAGCAGCTTGACTAACATGGGAAACACCATATATTTT
CASSLTNMGNTIYF
>-|TRBV4-1|TRBJ1-2|-
TGCGCCAGCAGCCAAGCTGACGTGGGTGGGGTTCAGGGTCTAGATGGCTACACCTTC
CASSQADVGGVQGLDGYTF
>-|TRBV11-1|TRBJ2-7|-
TGTGCCAGCAGCCGACACCGTGCTCTGGGGGGATCCTACGAGCAGTACTTC
CASSRHRALGGSYEQYF
>-|TRBV5-6|TRBJ2-5|-
TGTGCCAGCAGCTTGATGGGGGGTGCCCGAGGGGAGACCCAGTACTTC
CASSLMGGARGETQYF
>once|TRBV14|TRBJ2-7|-
TGTGCCAGCAGCCCTGAGAACAGATGGTCCGAGCAGTACTTC
CASSPENRWSEQYF
>-|TRBV2|TRBJ2-5|TRBD1
TGTGCCAGCAGTGACCAGACAGGGGGGGGAGAGACCCAGTACTTC
CASSDQTGGGETQYF